This TCR beta chain was captured by sequencing in a study of T-cell memory formation after mild COVID-19 (dated by TCRdb to the early 2020s). Looking at the study overall: Most TCR sequence clusters were specific to one of the two donors. Two young, previously healthy adult volunteers, one female and one male, were included in the cohort. T-cell clones expanding and contracting after mild COVID-19 in a couple of donors were tracked by longitudinal TCRalpha and TCRbeta repertoire sequencing.

Ficoll-Paque density gradient centrifugation was the method used to isolate PBMCs. Results and caveats for the whole study, not just this receptor: Clones that contracted from day 15 to 85 showed balanced CD4/CD8 phenotypes, whereas a second wave of clones that expanded from day 15 to 37 leaned towards CD4+. The second-wave clones that peaked on day 37 were not confirmed to be SARS-CoV-2 specific. Contracting CD4+ clones were found mainly in CM and EM memory subsets, while CD8+ clones were enriched in EMRA. The detection of some responding clones in pre-infection memory suggests that pre-existing cross-reactive memory T cells joined the SARS-CoV-2 response. Only two mild cases were covered in the study, and larger cohorts including severe cases with pre-infection samples were considered necessary.

Instrument on record: Illumina NovaSeq 6000. cDNA libraries for TCRalpha and TCRbeta were prepared by 5'RACE using constant-segment primers, with sample barcodes and unique molecular identifiers added. Trizol reagent was used to extract RNA from every sample. Library amplification was performed in two PCR steps, and a second sample barcode and Illumina TruSeq adapters were introduced in the second step. Sequencing of the libraries was done on an Illumina NovaSeq, producing 2 x 150 bp paired-end reads. In the paper's pipeline: The reads were demultiplexed and collapsed into UMI-guided consensus sequences using migec v1.2.7. With mixcr v2.1.11, UMI consensuses were aligned to TRA and TRB V and J templates and assembled into clonotypes. A clonotype was counted as expanded or contracted only if both edgeR and NoisET called the change significant, with noise models trained on biological replicates. For edgeR calls, a false discovery rate-adjusted p below 0.01 and a log2 fold-change threshold of 1 were applied. As an exploratory analysis of dynamics, max-normalized trajectories of the 1000 most abundant clonotypes were examined by PCA with hierarchical clustering. Each responding clone was given a CD4 or CD8 phenotype based on the CD4+ and CD8+ repertoires, which had been sequenced separately. The public reads were run again by TCRdb, first through fastp at Q25 and then through MiXCR, and only productive beta chains were kept. Records with the same CDR3 protein are collapsed into one entry carrying the most frequent genes and DNA. For this entry, the V and J calls and clone size follow TCRdb and not the study's own pipeline. For this sample the table gives roughly 350,000 distinct CDR3 sequences, of which about 21% were detected only once. Of the sample, around 12% is held by the ten largest clones.

As regards this clonotype: The target of this receptor is not known. Base qualities were left out, and no much larger clone turns up one base away.

The receptor was isolated from an adult woman who had mild COVID-19 (a few samples of this study predate the infection). The sample titles of this study are shuffled in the database, so cell type and time point are left out; the donor was told from shared clones. Sample: PBMCs or a T cell subset sorted from them (not recorded which).

At the DNA level, the sequence is TGTGCCATCAGCGCTACTGGTGGGCCCTACGAGCAGTACTTC. Protein translation: CAISATGGPYEQYF. The chain was built from TRBV10-3 and TRBJ2-7; no D segment can be confidently identified. The CDR3 sequence holds 14 residues, the cysteine and phenylalanine included. CDR3 DNA is the only sequence kept; it has 42 bases, read in frame from the first base. The junction shows trimming of 6 bases on V and 2 bases on J, plus 14 bases between the germline ends. The germline V gene specifies ENHRY as CDR1 and SYGVKD as CDR2.